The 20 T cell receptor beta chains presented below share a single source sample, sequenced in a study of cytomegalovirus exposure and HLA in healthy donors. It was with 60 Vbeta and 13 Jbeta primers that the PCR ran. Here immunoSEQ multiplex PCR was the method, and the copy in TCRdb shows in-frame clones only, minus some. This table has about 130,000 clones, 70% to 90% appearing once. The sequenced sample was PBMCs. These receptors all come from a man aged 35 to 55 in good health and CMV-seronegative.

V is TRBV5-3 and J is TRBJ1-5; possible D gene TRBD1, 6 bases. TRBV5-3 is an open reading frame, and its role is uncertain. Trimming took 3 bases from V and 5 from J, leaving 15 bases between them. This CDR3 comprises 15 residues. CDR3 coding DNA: TGTGCCAGAAGCTCCCCGGGGGGCTGGGATCAGCCCCAGCATTTT. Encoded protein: CARSSPGGWDQPQHF.

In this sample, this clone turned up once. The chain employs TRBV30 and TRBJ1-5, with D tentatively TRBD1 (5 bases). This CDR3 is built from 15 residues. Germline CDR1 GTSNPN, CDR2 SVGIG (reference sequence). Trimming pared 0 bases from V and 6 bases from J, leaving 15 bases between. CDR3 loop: CAWSVGLFGGQPQHF. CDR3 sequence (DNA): TGTGCCTGGAGTGTAGGACTCTTCGGGGGTCAGCCCCAGCATTTT.

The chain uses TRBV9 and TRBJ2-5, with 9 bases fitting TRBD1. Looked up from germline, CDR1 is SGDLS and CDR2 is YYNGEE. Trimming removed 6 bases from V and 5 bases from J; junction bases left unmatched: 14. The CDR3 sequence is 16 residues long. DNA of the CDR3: TGTGCCAGCACGATGACCGACGGACAGGGGTTGGAGACCCAGTACTTC. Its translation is CASTMTDGQGLETQYF. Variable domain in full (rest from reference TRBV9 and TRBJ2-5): DSGVTQTPKHLITATGQRVTLRCSPRSGDLSVYWYQQSLDQGLQFLIQYYNGEERAKGNILERFSAQQFPDLHSELNLSSLELGDSALYFCASTMTDGQGLETQYFGPGTRLLVL.

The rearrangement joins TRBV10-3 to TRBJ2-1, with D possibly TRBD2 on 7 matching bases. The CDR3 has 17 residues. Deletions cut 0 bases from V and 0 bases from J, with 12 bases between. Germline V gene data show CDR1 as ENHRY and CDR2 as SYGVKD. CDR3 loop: CAISESGGGFSYNEQFF. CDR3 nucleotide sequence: TGTGCCATCAGTGAGTCCGGCGGGGGCTTCTCCTACAATGAGCAGTTCTTC.

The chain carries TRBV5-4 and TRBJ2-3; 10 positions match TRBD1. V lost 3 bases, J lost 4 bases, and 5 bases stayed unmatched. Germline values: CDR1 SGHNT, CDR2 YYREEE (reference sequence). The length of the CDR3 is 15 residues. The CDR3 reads CASSWDRGSSDTQYF. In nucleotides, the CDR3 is TGTGCCAGCAGCTGGGACAGGGGAAGCTCAGATACGCAGTATTTT.

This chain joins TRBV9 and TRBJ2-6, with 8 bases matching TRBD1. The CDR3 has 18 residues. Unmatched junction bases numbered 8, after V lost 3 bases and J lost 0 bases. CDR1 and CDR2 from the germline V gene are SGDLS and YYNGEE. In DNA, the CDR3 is TGTGCCAGCAGCGCCCGGACAGGGCATTCCTCTGGGGCCAACGTCCTGACTTTC. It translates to CASSARTGHSSGANVLTF.

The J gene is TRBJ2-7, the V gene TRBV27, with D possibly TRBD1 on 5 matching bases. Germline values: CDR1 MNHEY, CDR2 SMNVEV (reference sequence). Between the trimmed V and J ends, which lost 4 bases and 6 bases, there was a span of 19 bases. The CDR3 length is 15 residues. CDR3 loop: CASSSDYRGKGEQYF. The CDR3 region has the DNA TGTGCCAGCAGTTCAGATTATAGGGGAAAAGGCGAGCAGTACTTC.

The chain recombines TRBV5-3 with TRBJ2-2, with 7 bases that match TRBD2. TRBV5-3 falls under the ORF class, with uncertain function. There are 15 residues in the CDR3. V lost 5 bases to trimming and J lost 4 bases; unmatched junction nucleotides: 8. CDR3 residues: CARSYSGGITGELFF. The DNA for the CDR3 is TGTGCCAGAAGTTACTCGGGGGGAATCACCGGGGAGCTGTTTTTT.

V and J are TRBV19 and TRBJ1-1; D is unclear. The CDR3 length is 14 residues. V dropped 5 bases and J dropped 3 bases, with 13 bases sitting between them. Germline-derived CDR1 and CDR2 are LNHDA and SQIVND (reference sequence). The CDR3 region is CASSEVGWDTEAFF. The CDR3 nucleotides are TGTGCCAGTAGTGAGGTCGGGTGGGACACTGAAGCTTTCTTT.

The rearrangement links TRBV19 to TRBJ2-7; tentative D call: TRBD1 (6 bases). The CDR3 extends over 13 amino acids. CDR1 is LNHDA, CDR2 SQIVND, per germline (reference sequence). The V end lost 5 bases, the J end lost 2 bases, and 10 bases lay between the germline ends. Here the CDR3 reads CASSEGTPYEQYF. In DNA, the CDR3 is TGTGCCAGTAGTGAAGGGACACCCTACGAGCAGTACTTC.

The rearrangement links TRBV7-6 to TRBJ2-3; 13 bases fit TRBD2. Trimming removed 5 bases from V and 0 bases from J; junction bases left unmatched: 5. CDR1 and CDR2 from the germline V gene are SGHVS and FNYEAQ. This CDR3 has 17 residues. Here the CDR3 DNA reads TGTGCCAGCAGCCGACTAGCGGGGGGCGATAGCACAGATACGCAGTATTTT. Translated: CASSRLAGGDSTDTQYF. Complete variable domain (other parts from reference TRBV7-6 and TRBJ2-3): GAGVSQSPRYKVTKRGQDVALRCDPISGHVSLYWYRQALGQGPEFLTYFNYEAQQDKSGLPNDRFSAERPEGSISTLTIQRTEQRDSAMYRCASSRLAGGDSTDTQYFGPGTRLTVL.

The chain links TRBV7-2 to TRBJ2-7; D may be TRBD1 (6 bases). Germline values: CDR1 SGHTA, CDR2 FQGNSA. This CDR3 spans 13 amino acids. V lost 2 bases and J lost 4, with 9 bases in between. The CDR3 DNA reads TGTGCCAGCAGCTTAATTAGGGGGTACGAGCAGTACTTC. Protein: CASSLIRGYEQYF.

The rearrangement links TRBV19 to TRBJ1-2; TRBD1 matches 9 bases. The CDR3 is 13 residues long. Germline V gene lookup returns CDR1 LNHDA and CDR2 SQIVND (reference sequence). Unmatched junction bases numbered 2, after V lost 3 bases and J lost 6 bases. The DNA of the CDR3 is TGTGCCAGTAGTATGGGGACAGGGAATGGCTACACCTTC. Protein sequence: CASSMGTGNGYTF.

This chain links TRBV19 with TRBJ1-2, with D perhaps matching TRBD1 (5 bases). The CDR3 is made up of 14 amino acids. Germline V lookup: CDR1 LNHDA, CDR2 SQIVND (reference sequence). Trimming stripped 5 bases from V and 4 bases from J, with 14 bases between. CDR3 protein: CASSSDGARYGYTF. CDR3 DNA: TGTGCCAGTAGTTCGGATGGGGCCCGCTATGGCTACACCTTC.

In DNA, the CDR3 is TGTGCCAGCAGCGTAGTCGGGGAAAGTACCTACGAGCAGTACTTC. This codes for CASSVVGESTYEQYF. The chain is built from TRBV9 and TRBJ2-7; a weak D match, TRBD2 (5 bases). Trimming took 0 bases from V and 2 from J, leaving 12 bases between them. CDR1 and CDR2 from the germline V gene are SGDLS and YYNGEE. The CDR3 consists of 15 residues.

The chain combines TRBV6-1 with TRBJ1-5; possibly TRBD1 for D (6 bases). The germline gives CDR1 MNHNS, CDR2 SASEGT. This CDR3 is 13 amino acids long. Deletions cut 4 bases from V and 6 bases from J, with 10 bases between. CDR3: CASSGLRGQPQHF. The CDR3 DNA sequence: TGTGCCAGCAGTGGACTCAGGGGTCAGCCCCAGCATTTT.

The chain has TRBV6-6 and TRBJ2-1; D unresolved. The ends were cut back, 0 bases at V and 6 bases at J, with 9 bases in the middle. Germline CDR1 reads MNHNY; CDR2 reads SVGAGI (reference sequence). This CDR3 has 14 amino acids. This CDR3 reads CASSYSGVTNEQFF. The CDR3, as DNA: TGTGCCAGCAGTTACTCAGGAGTCACCAATGAGCAGTTCTTC.

This CDR3 reads CASSEQRTTNYGYTF. CDR3 in DNA: TGTGCCAGCAGTGAACAAAGGACAACTAACTATGGCTACACCTTC. The rearrangement joins TRBV25-1 to TRBJ1-2, with D perhaps matching TRBD1 (5 bases). The germline CDR1 and CDR2 sequences are MGHDK and SYGVNS. Trimming shortened V by 2 bases and J by 0 bases, and 10 bases separated the two germline ends. The CDR3 loop spans 15 amino acids.

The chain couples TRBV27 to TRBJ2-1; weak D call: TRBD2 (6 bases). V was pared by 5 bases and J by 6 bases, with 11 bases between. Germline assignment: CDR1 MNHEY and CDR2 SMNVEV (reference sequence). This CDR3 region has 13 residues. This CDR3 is CASSPPGGNEQFF. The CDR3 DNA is TGTGCCAGCAGTCCCCCCGGGGGCAATGAGCAGTTCTTC.

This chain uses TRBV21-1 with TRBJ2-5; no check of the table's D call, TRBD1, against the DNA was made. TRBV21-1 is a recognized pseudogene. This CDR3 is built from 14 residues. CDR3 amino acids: CASSPEGRGETQYF. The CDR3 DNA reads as TGTGCCAGCAGCCCCGAGGGCAGGGGAGAGACCCAGTACTTC.